Listed below are T cell receptor beta chains from one sample, sequenced in a study of naive and memory T cell subsets. TCRdb reanalysed the 5' RACE reads using MiXCR and keeps one entry per CDR3 protein. The sample has tens of thousands of distinct CDR3 sequences; less than 10% are singletons. All receptors come from a female donor in good health. The CDR3 runs from the conserved cysteine through the conserved F or W. Fields, in order: D gene, J gene, clone size, V gene, CDR3 protein, CDR3 DNA. D genes are given only for firm matches. Not all rows give a size; the values are once, few, many and, for expanded clones, a class.

>NA|TRBJ2-7|few|TRBV19
CASSPIEGLIYEQYF
TGTGCCAGTAGTCCCATCGAGGGGCTAATATACGAGCAGTACTTC
>NA|TRBJ2-1|few|TRBV4-1
CASRPTGKVSNEQFF
TGCGCCAGCAGACCTACCGGGAAGGTCAGCAATGAGCAGTTCTTC
>TRBD2|TRBJ2-3|few|TRBV5-4
CASSSGGATTDTQYF
TGTGCCAGCAGCTCCGGGGGGGCCACCACAGATACGCAGTATTTT
>NA|TRBJ2-1|few|TRBV5-1
CASSVGNEQFF
TGCGCCAGCTCCGTCGGAAATGAGCAGTTCTTC
>TRBD1|TRBJ2-5|many|TRBV4-2
CASSAEDRGLETQYF
TGTGCCAGCAGTGCAGAGGACAGGGGTTTAGAGACCCAGTACTTC
>NA|TRBJ2-3|few|TRBV29-1
CSVEKSRGTDTQYF
TGCAGCGTTGAAAAATCCCGAGGGACAGATACGCAGTATTTT
>TRBD1|TRBJ2-1|many|TRBV7-9
CASSITGDPYNEQFF
TGTGCCAGCAGCATCACAGGGGATCCCTACAATGAGCAGTTCTTC
>NA|TRBJ2-1|few|TRBV12-3/TRBV12-4
CASSPGQGWNEQFF
TGTGCCAGCAGTCCCGGACAAGGGTGGAATGAGCAGTTCTTC
>TRBD1|TRBJ1-1|many|TRBV18
CASSVTGAPNTEAFF
TGTGCCAGCTCGGTTACAGGGGCACCGAACACTGAAGCTTTCTTT
>NA|TRBJ1-5|many|TRBV7-2
CASSLGQSNQPQHF
TGTGCCAGCAGCCTCGGACAAAGCAATCAGCCCCAGCATTTT
>NA|TRBJ2-1|many|TRBV5-1
CASSFEGSSYNEQFF
TGCGCCAGCAGCTTTGAGGGGAGCTCCTACAATGAGCAGTTCTTC
>NA|TRBJ2-4|many|TRBV7-9
CASSTPLAKNIQYF
TGTGCCAGCAGCACCCCGTTAGCCAAAAACATTCAGTACTTC
>NA|TRBJ2-7|few|TRBV11-2
CASSINQANEQYF
TGTGCCAGCAGCATTAACCAGGCGAACGAGCAGTACTTC
>TRBD1|TRBJ1-2|NA|TRBV20-1
CSARGTGGLSSPSNYGDTF
TGCAGTGCTAGAGGGACAGGGGGCCTTTCGTCCCCATCCAACTATGGCGACACCTTC
>NA|TRBJ1-5|NA|TRBV18
CASSPGMDQPQHF
TGTGCCAGCTCACCAGGGATGGATCAGCCCCAGCATTTT
>NA|TRBJ1-1|many|TRBV21-1
CAILGGKEDTEAFF
TGTGCCATATTAGGGGGGAAAGAGGACACTGAAGCTTTCTTT
>NA|TRBJ1-5|few|TRBV18
CASSPQGLTQPQHF
TGTGCCAGCTCACCACAGGGGCTGACTCAGCCCCAGCATTTT
>TRBD1|TRBJ1-5|many|TRBV7-9
CASSLGDRLSNQPQHF
TGTGCCAGCAGCTTAGGGGACAGACTAAGCAATCAGCCCCAGCATTTT
>TRBD2|TRBJ2-5|few|TRBV4-2
CASSQERAGGTIQETQYF
TGTGCCAGCAGCCAAGAGAGAGCGGGGGGAACTATCCAAGAGACCCAGTACTTC
>NA|TRBJ2-5|many|TRBV11-2
CASSLRVRETQYF
TGTGCCAGCAGCTTACGGGTCAGGGAGACCCAGTACTTC
>TRBD2|TRBJ2-3|NA|TRBV9
CASSVGSGGSTDTQYF
TGTGCCAGCAGCGTAGGTAGCGGGGGTAGCACAGATACGCAGTATTTT
>TRBD2|TRBJ2-1|few|TRBV5-1
CASSGSGGPTYEQFF
TGCGCCAGCAGCGGAAGCGGGGGGCCTACCTACGAGCAGTTCTTC
>NA|TRBJ2-5|NA|TRBV5-4
CASSLAASSGTQETQYF
TGTGCCAGCAGCTTGGCCGCGTCCTCCGGGACTCAAGAGACCCAGTACTTC
>NA|TRBJ2-2|few|TRBV5-5
CASSPWTIANTGELFF
TGTGCCAGCAGCCCATGGACGATTGCGAACACCGGGGAGCTGTTTTTT
>TRBD2|TRBJ2-5|many|TRBV28
CASRASGGQETQYF
TGTGCCAGCAGGGCTAGCGGGGGCCAAGAGACCCAGTACTTC
>NA|TRBJ1-2|few|TRBV6-6
CASSYPDTNYGYTF
TGTGCCAGCAGTTACCCGGACACCAACTATGGCTACACCTTC
>TRBD2|TRBJ2-3|NA|TRBV30
CAWMRGGGADTQYF
TGTGCCTGGATGCGTGGCGGGGGGGCGGATACGCAGTATTTT
>TRBD2|TRBJ2-1|few|TRBV4-3
CASSQVARGGPYNEQFF
TGCGCCAGCAGCCAAGTAGCGCGGGGGGGCCCCTACAATGAGCAGTTCTTC
>NA|TRBJ1-1|many|TRBV9
CASSVAQPGFTEAFF
TGTGCCAGCAGCGTCGCGCAGCCGGGGTTCACTGAAGCTTTCTTT
>TRBD2|TRBJ2-5|many|TRBV7-2
CASSLARLGLAGGLRETQYF
TGTGCCAGCAGCTTAGCGCGCCTGGGACTAGCGGGGGGGCTCCGGGAGACCCAGTACTTC
>NA|TRBJ1-1|many|TRBV6-2/TRBV6-3
CASSLTVNTEAFF
TGTGCCAGCAGTCTTACTGTGAACACTGAAGCTTTCTTT
>NA|TRBJ1-1|many|TRBV29-1
CSAGRTEAFF
TGCAGCGCGGGGCGAACTGAAGCTTTCTTT
>NA|TRBJ2-1|NA|TRBV11-3
CASSLGTRGGEQFF
TGTGCCAGCAGCTTAGGGACTAGGGGGGGTGAGCAGTTCTTC
>NA|TRBJ1-2|few|TRBV20-1
CSAAATASYTF
TGCAGTGCAGCTGCCACTGCCAGCTACACCTTC
>NA|TRBJ1-1|many|TRBV10-3
CAISEGVAGIPEAFF
TGTGCCATCAGTGAAGGGGTTGCAGGGATCCCTGAAGCTTTCTTT
>NA|TRBJ2-5|NA|TRBV20-1
CSARVYLQETQYF
TGCAGTGCTAGAGTTTACCTACAAGAGACCCAGTACTTC
>NA|TRBJ2-7|NA|TRBV6-2/TRBV6-3
CATESDLQYF
TGTGCCACCGAGTCGGACCTCCAGTACTTC
>NA|TRBJ1-2|many|TRBV11-2
CASSHDTGSDGYTF
TGTGCCAGCAGCCACGACACAGGGTCCGATGGCTACACCTTC
>TRBD1|TRBJ2-7|many|TRBV12-3/TRBV12-4
CASSLTAGGEQYF
TGTGCCAGCAGTTTAACGGCAGGGGGCGAGCAGTACTTC